The T cell receptor beta chain under discussion was sequenced for a study of cytomegalovirus exposure and HLA in healthy donors. Background on the study: From HLA-typed donors, an early data release held roughly 89 million unique TCRs. Findings and caveats of the study: TCR beta V- and J-gene trimming, according to a later analysis, was linked to a missense DCLRE1C variant.

A multiplex PCR was run with 60 Vbeta primers and 13 Jbeta primers. Here immunoSEQ multiplex PCR was the method, and the copy in TCRdb shows in-frame clones only, minus some. Here the sample spans about 100,000 clones, around 80% being singletons. Germline lookup yields CDR1 SEHNR and CDR2 FQNEAQ (reference sequence). Trimming cost V 5 bases and J 3 bases, with 20 bases left between them. CDR3 length: 16 amino acids. Turning to this clone: What it binds is unknown.

Source material: PBMCs. The TCR sequence derives from a woman aged 50 to 60 in good health and CMV-seropositive. This chain uses TRBV7-9 with TRBJ2-7; D is unresolved. CDR3 loop: CASSHPDSVRGYEQYF. The CDR3 region has the DNA TGTGCCAGCAGCCATCCCGACTCGGTTCGAGGCTACGAGCAGTACTTC.